This TCR beta chain was captured by sequencing in a study of T cell responses to AZD1222 COVID-19 vaccine. Broader study findings: Baseline serology detected seropositivity in only six AZD1222 recipients. Across spike, vaccine-associated CD4 TCRs were found, dominant at 160-218 and 743-854.

Combined were second doses at about 4 or about 12 weeks. V was shortened by 5 bases and J by 6 bases, with 19 bases between the two germline ends. Germline CDR1 reads SNHLY; CDR2 reads FYNNEI. The length of the CDR3 is 15 residues. Concerning this clone itself: Its antigen is undetermined.

Assay: immunoSEQ multiplex PCR; the TCRdb copy retains only in-frame clones and omits some. The sample shows some 150,000 clones, approximately 90% of them seen only once. The receptor was isolated from an adult who received the AZD1222 COVID-19 vaccine. The chain joins TRBV2 to TRBJ1-2, with a weak D call TRBD1 (5 bases). Sample: peripheral blood, taken 28 days after the second AZD1222 dose. This CDR3 is CASSQHGAGEDGYTF. In nucleotides, the CDR3 is TGTGCCAGCAGTCAACACGGCGCGGGGGAAGATGGCTACACCTTC.